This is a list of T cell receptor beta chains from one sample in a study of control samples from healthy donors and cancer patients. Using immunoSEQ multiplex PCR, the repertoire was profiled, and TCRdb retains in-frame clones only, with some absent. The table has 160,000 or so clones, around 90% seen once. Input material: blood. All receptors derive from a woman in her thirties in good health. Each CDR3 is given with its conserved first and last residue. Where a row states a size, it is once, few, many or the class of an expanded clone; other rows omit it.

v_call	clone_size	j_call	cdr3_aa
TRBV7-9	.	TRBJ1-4	CASGKDHGLFF
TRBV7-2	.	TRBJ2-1	CASSLEGLPDNEQFF
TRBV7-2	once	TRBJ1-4	CASSLGGARTNEKLFF
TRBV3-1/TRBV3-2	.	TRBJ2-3	CASSQRDVSARKQYF
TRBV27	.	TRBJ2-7	CASSKWDRVTEQYF
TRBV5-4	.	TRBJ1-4	CASSSEAGHINEKLFF
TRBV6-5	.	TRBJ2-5	CASSYSTGKQETQYF
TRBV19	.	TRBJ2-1	CATSTNEQFF
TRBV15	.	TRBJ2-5	CATSRLRGTGGNQETQYF
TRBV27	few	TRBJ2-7	CASSRSWASGTYEQYF
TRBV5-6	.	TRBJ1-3	CASTPRTGYGNTIYF
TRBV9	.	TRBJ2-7	CASSVGGLAGNSYEQYF
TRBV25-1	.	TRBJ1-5	CASRGQGANQPQHF
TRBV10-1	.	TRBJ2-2	CASSGINTGELFF
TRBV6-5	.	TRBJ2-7	CASRGHLTSEEQYF
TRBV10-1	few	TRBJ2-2	CASSRDSASTGELFF